Listed below are T cell receptor beta chains from one sample, sequenced in a study of spatial heterogeneity in lung cancer. TCRdb analysed the 5' RACE reads with MiXCR anew, one entry per CDR3 protein. The table shows under 100,000 distinct CDR3 sequences, with around 10% occurring only once. This specimen consisted of PBMCs, obtained at surgery. The receptors here all came from a male donor with early-stage non-small cell lung cancer. The conserved cysteine and the conserved F or W are not part of the CDR3 here. Part of the rows lack a size; the others show once, few, many or a class for expanded clones.

>TRBV7-9|few|TRBJ2-5
ASSPSGAGWETQY
>TRBV5-6|many|TRBJ2-2
ASSFGTAGELF
>TRBV18|many|TRBJ1-1
ASSPGIGGTEAF
>TRBV5-5|many|TRBJ2-7
ASSQGSGTPQY
>TRBV25-1|many|TRBJ2-7
ASSGQGVRSYEQY
>TRBV29-1|few|TRBJ1-2
SVADSYGYT
>TRBV6-2/TRBV6-3|many|TRBJ2-1
ASREAALSSYNEQF
>TRBV28|-|TRBJ1-2
ASRLSTGESGYT
>TRBV3-1|-|TRBJ2-7
ASSPGVFGGYEQY
>TRBV10-3|few|TRBJ2-1
AISESQAYNEQF
>TRBV28|few|TRBJ1-2
ASRLGDYGYT
>TRBV29-1|few|TRBJ2-7
SALESYEQY
>TRBV27|few|TRBJ2-3
ASSFRGSTDTQY
>TRBV28|few|TRBJ1-2
ASSNRYGYT
>TRBV28|few|TRBJ2-1
ASSYASAEASYNEQF
>TRBV20-1|few|TRBJ2-1
SAVEPGTSGRWNNEQF
>TRBV5-4|-|TRBJ2-7
ASGTPSGPYEQY
>TRBV4-2|many|TRBJ2-3
ASSHPSGGAGDTQY
>TRBV24-1|few|TRBJ2-2
ATSDYRAVTGELF
>TRBV27|-|TRBJ1-2
ASGQGVWLGGYT
>TRBV12-3/TRBV12-4|-|TRBJ2-3
ASSSGTGGTDTQY
>TRBV5-4|few|TRBJ2-3
ASSLAGGQRDTQY
>TRBV28|many|TRBJ1-5
ASSLNRSDKH
>TRBV28|few|TRBJ2-7
ASSLSRGYEQY
>TRBV5-1|many|TRBJ2-1
ASRLLSYNEQF
>TRBV13|many|TRBJ1-6
ASSHRGRDSPLH
>TRBV11-2|many|TRBJ1-3
ASSSVREGGNTIY
>TRBV3-1|many|TRBJ2-3
ASSPTGTDTQY
>TRBV6-5|many|TRBJ1-1
ASSYSRMNTEAF
>TRBV24-1|-|TRBJ2-2
ATSEPLAGASGELF
>TRBV6-2/TRBV6-3|many|TRBJ2-1
ASSYALEQF
>TRBV6-6|-|TRBJ1-2
ASSPPDRANYGYT
>TRBV28|few|TRBJ2-1
ASSPLGEEGYNEQF
>TRBV29-1|many|TRBJ2-2
SVEGWGSRAGELF
>TRBV21-1|few|TRBJ2-7
ASSPKY
>TRBV29-1|few|TRBJ2-5
SGCPTSGASGTQY
>TRBV5-1|many|TRBJ2-5
ASREYQETQY
>TRBV7-2|-|TRBJ2-5
ASSHSGVQTAQY
>TRBV7-6|-|TRBJ2-3
ASSISGGVDTQY
>TRBV20-1|few|TRBJ1-1
SAREFSGTRNTEAF
>TRBV5-1|many|TRBJ2-2
ASSLGTRELF
>TRBV4-3|many|TRBJ2-1
ASSLDFYNEQF
>TRBV29-1|many|TRBJ1-4
SVEWTGVEKLF